This is a list of T cell receptor beta chains from one sample in a study of cytomegalovirus exposure and HLA in healthy donors. The method was immunoSEQ multiplex PCR; TCRdb's version includes in-frame clones alone and lacks a portion of them. The sample carries hundreds of thousands of clones, more than 75% recorded once. Material: PBMCs. These receptors originate from a girl aged 2 to 10 in good health and CMV-seronegative. The CDR3 runs from the conserved cysteine through the conserved F or W. The D gene is left open where the match is weak. Clone size is given for some rows only: seen once, a few or many times, or a class if the clone is expanded.

size	D	J	V	CDR3	DNA
-	-	TRBJ2-7	TRBV30	CAWSVGGGREQYF	TGTGCCTGGAGTGTAGGGGGGGGGCGCGAGCAGTACTTC
-	TRBD1	TRBJ1-2	TRBV4-1	CASSHPGTDPGGYTF	TGCGCCAGCAGCCACCCCGGGACAGACCCGGGAGGCTACACCTTC
-	TRBD2	TRBJ2-7	TRBV7-2	CASSSVTSGSPTYEQYF	TGTGCCAGCAGCTCCGTGACTAGCGGGAGCCCCACCTACGAGCAGTACTTC
-	TRBD1	TRBJ2-1	TRBV28	CASSFYGTGPFF	TGTGCCAGCAGTTTTTACGGGACAGGGCCGTTCTTC
-	-	TRBJ1-1	TRBV4-1	CASSQAGVNTEAFF	TGCGCCAGCAGCCAAGCAGGGGTGAACACTGAAGCTTTCTTT
-	-	TRBJ1-5	TRBV27	CASSLSAGINQPQHF	TGTGCCAGCAGTTTATCGGCAGGGATTAATCAGCCCCAGCATTTT
-	-	TRBJ1-5	TRBV5-6	CASSFRNQPQHF	TGTGCCAGCAGCTTTAGAAATCAGCCCCAGCATTTT
-	TRBD1	TRBJ1-6	TRBV19	CASRWTGSNSPLHF	TGTGCCAGTAGGTGGACAGGGTCGAATTCACCCCTCCACTTT
few	TRBD2	TRBJ2-1	TRBV10-3	CAISERDSSSGYNEQFF	TGTGCCATCAGTGAGAGGGACTCGTCTAGCGGATACAATGAGCAGTTCTTC
few	-	TRBJ2-3	TRBV9	CASSVTGTADTQYF	TGTGCCAGCAGCGTAACAGGAACGGCAGATACGCAGTATTTT
-	TRBD2	TRBJ2-3	TRBV6-4	CASSVGTSSDTQYF	TGTGCCAGCAGTGTGGGGACTAGCTCAGATACGCAGTATTTT
-	TRBD1	TRBJ2-1	TRBV5-1	CASSPVGQGYNEQFF	TGCGCCAGCAGCCCCGTGGGACAGGGATACAATGAGCAGTTCTTC
once	-	TRBJ2-7	TRBV5-6	CASSDPLAPAYEQYF	TGTGCCAGCAGCGACCCTCTAGCGCCGGCCTACGAGCAGTACTTC
-	-	TRBJ2-6	TRBV4-1	CASSQVVGSSRAGANVLTF	TGCGCCAGCAGCCAGGTCGTAGGGTCATCGAGGGCTGGGGCCAACGTCCTGACTTTC
-	-	TRBJ2-5	TRBV5-1	CASSLAPRSQETQYF	TGCGCCAGCAGCTTGGCCCCGCGGTCACAAGAGACCCAGTACTTC
-	TRBD1	TRBJ2-3	TRBV7-8	CASSNQGATDTQYF	TGTGCCAGCAGCAATCAGGGGGCCACAGATACGCAGTATTTT
-	TRBD1	TRBJ2-7	TRBV11-2	CASSLGTGSEQYF	TGTGCCAGCAGCTTAGGGACAGGCAGCGAGCAGTACTTC
-	-	TRBJ2-1	TRBV13	CASSRRGYEQFF	TGTGCCAGCAGCCGAAGGGGGTACGAGCAGTTCTTC